A single sample gave rise to the 21 T cell receptor beta chains below, sequenced in a study of T cell changes during pregnancy in multiple sclerosis. Libraries were prepared by immunoSEQ multiplex PCR; TCRdb keeps only in-frame clonotypes and omits some of them. The sample shows around 45,000 clones, roughly nine tenths of them seen only once. The sample here was CD4+ T cells from peripheral blood mononuclear cells, taken before pregnancy. These receptors were obtained from a female donor with multiple sclerosis, enrolled in a pregnancy study.

This chain links TRBV29-1 with TRBJ1-3; the D gene is possibly TRBD1 (5 bases). Germline lookup yields CDR1 SQVTM and CDR2 ANQGSEA. V lost 2 bases, J lost 2 bases, and 13 bases lay in between. This CDR3 is built from 15 residues. The CDR3 bases are TGCAGCGTTGAAACTACGGGGGGGACTGGAAACACCATATATTTT. Translated, it gives CSVETTGGTGNTIYF.

The V gene is TRBV19, the J gene TRBJ2-1; 7 bases agree with TRBD2. The CDR3 contains 16 residues. V was clipped by 3 bases and J by 2 bases; unmatched bases: 7. The germline V gene has CDR1 LNHDA and CDR2 SQIVND (reference sequence). The CDR3: CASSIGGGRTYNEQFF. CDR3 DNA: TGTGCCAGTAGTATTGGGGGGGGACGGACCTACAATGAGCAGTTCTTC.

This chain's CDR3 is CASSSRLAALQETQYF. In DNA, the CDR3 is TGTGCCAGCAGTTCCCGACTAGCGGCCTTGCAAGAGACCCAGTACTTC. This chain links TRBV6-5 with TRBJ2-5; 9 bases align to TRBD2. The germline V gene encodes CDR1 MNHEY and CDR2 SVGAGI. The CDR3 loop spans 16 amino acids. The V and J ends lost 4 bases and 2 bases, in that order; junction bases with no gene match: 8.

This clone was seen just once. The chain recombines TRBV19 with TRBJ1-1; unclear D gene. CDR3 length equals 13 residues. Germline V gives CDR1 LNHDA, CDR2 SQIVND (reference sequence). V was pared by 4 bases and J by 1 base, with 7 bases between. The DNA of the CDR3 is TGTGCCAGTAGTAAGAAGAGGAACACTGAAGCTTTCTTT. Protein sequence: CASSKKRNTEAFF.

The chain recombines TRBV5-4 with TRBJ2-2; 7 bases match TRBD1. In germline, CDR1 is SGHNT, CDR2 YYREEE (reference sequence). The CDR3 length is 14 residues. J lost 4 bases, V lost 1 base, and 1 base had no gene match. CDR3 in DNA: TGTGCCAGCAGCTTGCGGACAGGCACCGGGGAGCTGTTTTTT. Protein sequence: CASSLRTGTGELFF.

In its sample, this clone was seen once. The chain joins TRBV5-6 to TRBJ1-2, with 7 nucleotides matching TRBD1. The CDR3 covers 14 residues. J was trimmed by 7 bases and V by 5 bases; bases with no gene match: 11. Germline loops: CDR1 SGHDT, CDR2 YYEEEE. The DNA for the CDR3 is TGTGCCAGCAGGGCGACAGGGACATCAGGTGGCTACACCTTC. Encoded protein: CASRATGTSGGYTF. Supplemented by reference TRBV5-6 and TRBJ1-2, the full variable domain reads DAGVTQSPTHLIKTRGQQVTLRCSPKSGHDTVSWYQQALGQGPQFIFQYYEEEERQRGNFPDRFSGHQFPNYSSELNVNALLLGDSALYLCASRATGTSGGYTFGSGTRLTVV.

This rearrangement joins TRBV4-3 to TRBJ2-3; 8 positions match TRBD1. V shed 1 base, J shed 1 base, and the junction held 7 bases outside the gene matches. The CDR3 totals 17 residues. Germline lookup yields CDR1 LGHNA and CDR2 YSLEER. DNA of the CDR3: TGCGCCAGCAGCCAAGGGTGGACAGGGTGGGGCACAGATACGCAGTATTTT. Protein sequence: CASSQGWTGWGTDTQYF.

V gene TRBV19 combines with J gene TRBJ1-2; perhaps TRBD1 as D (6 bases). V was trimmed by 4 bases and J by 0 bases, leaving 9 bases between them. The CDR3 totals 14 residues. Germline V gives CDR1 LNHDA, CDR2 SQIVND (reference sequence). The CDR3, as DNA: TGTGCCAGTAGTAGGACAGCTACTAACTATGGCTACACCTTC. This gives the protein CASSRTATNYGYTF. Combining the CDR3 with reference TRBV19 and TRBJ1-2 gives the whole variable domain DGGITQSPKYLFRKEGQNVTLSCEQNLNHDAMYWYRQDPGQGLRLIYYSQIVNDFQKGDIAEGYSVSREKKESFPLTVTSAQKNPTAFYLCASSRTATNYGYTFGSGTRLTVV.

The gene calls are TRBV19 and TRBJ1-3; a possible D gene is TRBD1 (6 bases). The CDR3 loop spans 14 amino acids. V was cut by 8 bases and J by 0 bases, with 11 bases left in between. Germline V gives CDR1 LNHDA, CDR2 SQIVND (reference sequence). The DNA of the CDR3 is TGTGCCAGTGGTCAGGGGTCCTCTGGAAACACCATATATTTT. Its translation is CASGQGSSGNTIYF.

The chain couples TRBV7-2 to TRBJ1-1; weak D call: TRBD1 (5 bases). Germline CDR1 is SGHTA and CDR2 is FQGNSA. This CDR3 comprises 13 residues. The germline V and J ends were trimmed by 2 bases and 6 bases, with 10 bases remaining between them. The CDR3 DNA sequence: TGTGCCAGCAGCTTAACCAGGGTGCCTGAAGCTTTCTTT. This sequence encodes CASSLTRVPEAFF.

This chain joins TRBV27 and TRBJ2-7; a possible D gene is TRBD2 (6 bases). The CDR3 consists of 15 residues. V gave up 1 base and J gave up 3 bases, with 13 bases separating them. Germline V gene sequence: CDR1 MNHEY, CDR2 SMNVEV (reference sequence). Here the CDR3 reads CASSLFSRGYYEQYF. The CDR3 coding sequence is TGTGCCAGCAGTTTATTCTCGCGGGGCTACTACGAGCAGTACTTC.

The sample holds one count of this clone. The V gene is TRBV18, the J gene TRBJ1-2, with a weak D call TRBD1 (6 bases). Germline CDR1 and CDR2: KGHSH and LQKENI. With 1 base removed from V and 2 bases from J, the gap between germline ends came to 8 bases. The CDR3 runs 14 residues. The CDR3 loop reads CASSPLGQNYGYTF. CDR3 in DNA: TGTGCCAGCTCACCACTGGGACAAAACTATGGCTACACCTTC.

The rearrangement links TRBV7-2 to TRBJ2-2, with 7 bases lining up with TRBD2. The junction had 1 base not matched to a gene; V was cut back by 3 bases and J by 6 bases. Germline V gene data show CDR1 as SGHTA and CDR2 as FQGNSA. This CDR3 contains 13 residues. CDR3 coding DNA: TGTGCCAGCAGCTTGGGGAGGGCCGGGGAGCTGTTTTTT. Translated: CASSLGRAGELFF.

The rearrangement joins TRBV7-8 to TRBJ1-1, with no clear D. This CDR3 has 13 residues. The germline gives CDR1 SGHVS, CDR2 FQNEAQ. V lost 2 bases, J lost 1 base, and 5 bases lay in between. This CDR3 reads CASSLLRNTEAFF. The CDR3 bases are TGTGCCAGCAGCTTACTGCGGAACACTGAAGCTTTCTTT.

This clone appeared once. V is TRBV2 and J is TRBJ1-2; 9 nucleotides agree with TRBD1. The junction had 10 bases not matched to a gene; V was cut back by 6 bases and J by 8 bases. The CDR3 totals 14 residues. Germline V lookup: CDR1 SNHLY, CDR2 FYNNEI. CDR3 residues: CASSHRGHWPGYTF. The CDR3 DNA follows: TGTGCCAGCAGCCACAGGGGGCATTGGCCCGGCTACACCTTC.

The chain links TRBV6-1 to TRBJ2-7; 7 bases match TRBD1. Germline CDR1 MNHNS, CDR2 SASEGT. The CDR3 covers 15 residues. J was trimmed by 2 bases and V by 4 bases; bases with no gene match: 8. The CDR3 is CASSGTWDRTYEQYF. Here the CDR3 DNA reads TGTGCCAGCAGTGGTACTTGGGACAGAACCTACGAGCAGTACTTC.

The chain combines TRBV9 with TRBJ2-1; 13 nucleotides line up with TRBD2. Germline V gene lookup returns CDR1 SGDLS and CDR2 YYNGEE. The CDR3 runs 16 residues. V lost 3 bases and J lost 2; bases outside the gene matches: 2. The CDR3 here is CASSGTSGGTYNEQFF. Written as DNA, the CDR3 is TGTGCCAGCAGCGGGACTAGCGGGGGCACCTACAATGAGCAGTTCTTC.

V and J are TRBV6-1 and TRBJ1-4; 9 bases match TRBD1. V was pared by 3 bases and J by 17 bases, with 10 bases of the junction left unmatched. CDR3 length equals 13 residues. Germline loops: CDR1 MNHNS, CDR2 SASEGT. CDR3 protein: CASSDRRDRAGFF. The CDR3 DNA reads TGTGCCAGCAGTGATAGGAGGGACAGGGCCGGATTTTTT.

The chain recombines TRBV7-2 with TRBJ2-2, with 8 bases matching TRBD1. The trim removed 6 bases at V and 5 bases at J, leaving 5 bases unmatched. This CDR3 region has 14 residues. The germline V gene encodes CDR1 SGHTA and CDR2 FQGNSA. This CDR3 is CASRFTGGTGELFF. CDR3 in DNA: TGTGCCAGCAGATTTACAGGGGGGACCGGGGAGCTGTTTTTT.

The genes are TRBV30 and TRBJ1-2, with D unresolved. CDR1 is GTSNPN, CDR2 SVGIG, per germline (reference sequence). The CDR3 is 13 amino acids. Trimming took off 7 bases at V and 2 bases at J, with 14 bases between the two ends. The CDR3, as DNA: TGTGCCTCCGCCGGACTGATCAACTATGGCTACACCTTC. This codes for CASAGLINYGYTF.

This chain uses TRBV7-2 with TRBJ2-3; 7 positions match TRBD1. Germline CDR1 reads SGHTA; CDR2 reads FQGNSA. This CDR3 is built from 14 residues. V shed 5 bases and J 5 bases; nucleotides not matched to a gene: 7. The CDR3 nucleotides are TGTGCCAGCAGCCGCCAAACAGGGGTAGATACGCAGTATTTT. This sequence encodes CASSRQTGVDTQYF.